This T cell receptor beta chain was identified in a study of blood T cell repertoires in COVID-19. The overall study: The origin of the acute and convalescent COVID-19 samples was the United States, Italy and Spain.

The CDR3 spans 13 residues. Germline loops: CDR1 SEHNR, CDR2 FQNEAQ (reference sequence). V gave up 2 bases and J gave up 2 bases, with 7 bases separating them. Method: immunoSEQ multiplex PCR; TCRdb's copy keeps in-frame clones and lacks some. The sample lists 300,000 to 500,000 clones, around 87% occurring once. Donors were grouped by their self-reported clinical history. Sequenced input: PBMCs or T cells enriched from blood (not recorded which). The V gene is TRBV7-9, the J gene TRBJ2-7; D gene unclear. The source of this sequence is a woman aged 25 to 45 with acute COVID-19. The chain's CDR3 is CASSLSQTYEQYF. The CDR3 DNA follows: TGTGCCAGCAGCTTATCGCAGACCTACGAGCAGTACTTC.